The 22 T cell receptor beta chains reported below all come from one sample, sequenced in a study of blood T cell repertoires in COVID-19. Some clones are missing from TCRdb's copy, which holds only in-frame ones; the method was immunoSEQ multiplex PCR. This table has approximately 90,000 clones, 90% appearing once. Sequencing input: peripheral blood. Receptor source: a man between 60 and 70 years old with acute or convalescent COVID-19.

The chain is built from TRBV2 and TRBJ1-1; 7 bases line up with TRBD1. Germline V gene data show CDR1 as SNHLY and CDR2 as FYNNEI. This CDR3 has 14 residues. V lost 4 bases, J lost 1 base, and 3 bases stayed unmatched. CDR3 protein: CASSGQGWNTEAFF. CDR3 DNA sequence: TGTGCCAGCAGTGGACAGGGTTGGAACACTGAAGCTTTCTTT.

The CDR3 is CASSQGLAGGYNEQFF. DNA for the CDR3: TGTGCCAGCAGCCAAGGACTAGCGGGGGGTTACAATGAGCAGTTCTTC. V gene TRBV3-1 (or the pseudogene TRBV3-2) combines with J gene TRBJ2-1; TRBD2 aligns across 13 bases. There are 16 residues in the CDR3. The junction had 1 base not matched to a gene; V was cut back by 1 base and J by 4 bases. CDR1 and CDR2 from the germline V gene are LGHDT and YNNKEL (reference sequence).

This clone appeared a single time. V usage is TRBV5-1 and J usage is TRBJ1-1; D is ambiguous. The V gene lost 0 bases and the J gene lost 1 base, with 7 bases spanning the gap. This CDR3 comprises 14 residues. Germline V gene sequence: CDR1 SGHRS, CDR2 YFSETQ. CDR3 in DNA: TGCGCCAGCAGCTTGGTCTCGGGGAACACTGAAGCTTTCTTT. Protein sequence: CASSLVSGNTEAFF.

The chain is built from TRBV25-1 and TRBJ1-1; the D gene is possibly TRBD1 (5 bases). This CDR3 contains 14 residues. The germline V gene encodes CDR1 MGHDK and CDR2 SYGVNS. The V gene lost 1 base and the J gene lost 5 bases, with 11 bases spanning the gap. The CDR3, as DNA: TGTGCCAGCAGTGAATGGTCGGGGGGGACTGAAGCTTTCTTT. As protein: CASSEWSGGTEAFF.

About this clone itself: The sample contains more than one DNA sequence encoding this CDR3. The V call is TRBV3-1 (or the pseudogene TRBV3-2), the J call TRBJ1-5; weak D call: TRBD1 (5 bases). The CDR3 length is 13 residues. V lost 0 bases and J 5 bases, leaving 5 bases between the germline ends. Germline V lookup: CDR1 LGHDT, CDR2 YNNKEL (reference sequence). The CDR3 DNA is TGTGCCAGCAGCCAAGACAGGGATCAGCCCCAGCATTTT. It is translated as CASSQDRDQPQHF.

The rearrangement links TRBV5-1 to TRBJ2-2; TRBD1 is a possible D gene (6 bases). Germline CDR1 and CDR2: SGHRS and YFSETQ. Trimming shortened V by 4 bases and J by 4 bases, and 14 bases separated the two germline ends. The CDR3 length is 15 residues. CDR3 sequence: CASSLTGYSTGELFF. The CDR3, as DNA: TGCGCCAGCAGCCTCACAGGGTATAGCACCGGGGAGCTGTTTTTT.

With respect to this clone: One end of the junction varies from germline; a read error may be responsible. CDR3 in amino acids: CASNLGGQGIMNTEAFF. Written as DNA, the CDR3 is TGTGCCAGCAACTTAGGCGGACAGGGGATAATGAACACTGAAGCTTTCTTT. This chain links TRBV7-8 with TRBJ1-1, with TRBD1 matching 9 bases. Germline CDR1 is SGHVS and CDR2 is FQNEAQ. The CDR3 totals 17 residues.

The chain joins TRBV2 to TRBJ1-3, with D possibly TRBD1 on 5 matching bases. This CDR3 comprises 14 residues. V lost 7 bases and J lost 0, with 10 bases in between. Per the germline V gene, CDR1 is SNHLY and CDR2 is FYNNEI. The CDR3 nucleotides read TGTGCCAGCATGGACGGGGGCTCTGGAAACACCATATATTTT. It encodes CASMDGGSGNTIYF.

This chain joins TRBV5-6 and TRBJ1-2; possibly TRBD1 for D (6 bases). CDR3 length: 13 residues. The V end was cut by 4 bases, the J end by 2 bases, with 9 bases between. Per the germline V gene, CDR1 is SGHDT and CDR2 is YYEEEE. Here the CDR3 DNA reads TGTGCCAGCAGCCACACAGGGAACTATGGCTACACCTTC. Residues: CASSHTGNYGYTF.

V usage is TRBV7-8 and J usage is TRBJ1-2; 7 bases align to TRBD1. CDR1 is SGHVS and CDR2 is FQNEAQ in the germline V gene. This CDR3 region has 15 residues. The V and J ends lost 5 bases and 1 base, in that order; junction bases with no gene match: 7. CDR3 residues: CASSREGAFNYGYTF. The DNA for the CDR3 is TGTGCCAGCAGCCGAGAGGGGGCTTTTAACTATGGCTACACCTTC.

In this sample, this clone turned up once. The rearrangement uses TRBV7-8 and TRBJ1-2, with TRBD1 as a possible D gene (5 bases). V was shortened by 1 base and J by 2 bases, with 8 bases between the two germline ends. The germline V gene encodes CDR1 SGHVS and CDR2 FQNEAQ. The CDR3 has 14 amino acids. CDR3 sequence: CASSLERTNYGYTF. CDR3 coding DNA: TGTGCCAGCAGCTTAGAACGGACAAACTATGGCTACACCTTC.

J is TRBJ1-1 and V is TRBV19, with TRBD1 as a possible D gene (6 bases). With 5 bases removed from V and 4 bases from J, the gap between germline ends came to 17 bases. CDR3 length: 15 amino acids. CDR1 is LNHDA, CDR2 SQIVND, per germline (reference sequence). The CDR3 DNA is TGTGCCAGTAGTGCCACAGGGAGATGGCGCACTGAAGCTTTCTTT. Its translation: CASSATGRWRTEAFF.

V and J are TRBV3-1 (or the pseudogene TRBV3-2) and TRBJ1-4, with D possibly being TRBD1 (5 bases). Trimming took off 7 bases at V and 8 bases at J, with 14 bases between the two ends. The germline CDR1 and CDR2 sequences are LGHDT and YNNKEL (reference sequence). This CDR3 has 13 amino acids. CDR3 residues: CASTGGAEEKLFF. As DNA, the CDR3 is TGTGCCAGCACCGGAGGGGCAGAAGAAAAACTGTTTTTT.

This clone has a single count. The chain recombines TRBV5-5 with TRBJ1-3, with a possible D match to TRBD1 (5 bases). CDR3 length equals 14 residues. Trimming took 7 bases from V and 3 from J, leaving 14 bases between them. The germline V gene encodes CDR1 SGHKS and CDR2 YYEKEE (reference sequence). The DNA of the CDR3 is TGTGCCAGCGGAGGGACCGGTTTTGGAAACACCATATATTTT. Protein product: CASGGTGFGNTIYF.

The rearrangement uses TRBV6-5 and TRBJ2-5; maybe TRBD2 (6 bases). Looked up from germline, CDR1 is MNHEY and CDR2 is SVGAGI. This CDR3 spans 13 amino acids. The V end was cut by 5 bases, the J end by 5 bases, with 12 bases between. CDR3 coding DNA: TGTGCCAGCAGTAGTCGGGGGAGCGAGACCCAGTACTTC. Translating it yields CASSSRGSETQYF.

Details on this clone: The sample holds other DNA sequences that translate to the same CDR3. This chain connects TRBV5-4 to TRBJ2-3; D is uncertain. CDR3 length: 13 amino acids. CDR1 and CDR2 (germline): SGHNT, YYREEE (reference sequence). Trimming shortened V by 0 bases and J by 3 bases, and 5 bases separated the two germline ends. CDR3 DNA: TGTGCCAGCAGCTTGGGGGCTACAGATACGCAGTATTTT. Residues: CASSLGATDTQYF.

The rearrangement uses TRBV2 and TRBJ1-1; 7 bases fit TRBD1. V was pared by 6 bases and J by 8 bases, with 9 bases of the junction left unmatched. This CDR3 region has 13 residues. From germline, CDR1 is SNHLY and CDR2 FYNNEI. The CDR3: CASSGNRGAEAFF. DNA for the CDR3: TGTGCCAGCAGCGGGAACAGGGGTGCCGAAGCTTTCTTT.

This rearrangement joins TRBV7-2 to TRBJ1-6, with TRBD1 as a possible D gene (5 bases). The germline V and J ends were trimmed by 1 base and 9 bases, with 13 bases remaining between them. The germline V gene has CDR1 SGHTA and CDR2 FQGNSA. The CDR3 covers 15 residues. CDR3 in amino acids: CASSLDRSFSSPLHF. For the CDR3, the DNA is TGTGCCAGCAGCTTAGACAGGTCTTTTTCTTCACCCCTCCACTTT.

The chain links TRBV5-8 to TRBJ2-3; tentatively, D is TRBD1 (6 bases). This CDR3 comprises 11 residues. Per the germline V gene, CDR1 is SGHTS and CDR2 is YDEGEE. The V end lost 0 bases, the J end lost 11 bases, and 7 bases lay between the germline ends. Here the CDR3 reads CASSLVGGQYF. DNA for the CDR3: TGTGCCAGCAGCTTGGTAGGGGGGCAGTATTTT.

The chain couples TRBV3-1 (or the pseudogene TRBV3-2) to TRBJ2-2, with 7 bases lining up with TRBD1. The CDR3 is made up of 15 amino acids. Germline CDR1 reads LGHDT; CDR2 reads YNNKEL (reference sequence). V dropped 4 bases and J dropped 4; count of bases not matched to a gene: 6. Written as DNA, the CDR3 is TGTGCCAGCAGCCCCAGGGGGATAACCACCGGGGAGCTGTTTTTT. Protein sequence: CASSPRGITTGELFF.

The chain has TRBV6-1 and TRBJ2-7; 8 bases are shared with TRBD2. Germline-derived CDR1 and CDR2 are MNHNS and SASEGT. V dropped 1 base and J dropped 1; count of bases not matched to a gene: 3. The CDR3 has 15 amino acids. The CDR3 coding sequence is TGTGCCAGCAGTGAAGTAGCGGGGAGGTCCTACGAGCAGTACGTC. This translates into CASSEVAGRSYEQYV.

The DNA for the CDR3 is TGTGCCATCAGTGAGCCCGGACAGGGGAGGGTCACCTTC. Protein product: CAISEPGQGRVTF. The V and J genes are TRBV10-3 and TRBJ1-2; 9 nucleotides align to TRBD1. The V gene's germline CDR1 is ENHRY and CDR2 SYGVKD. This CDR3 contains 13 residues. Trimming at V came to 2 bases and at J to 13 bases, leaving 8 bases not matched to a gene.